These 21 T cell receptor beta chains were sequenced from one sample in a study of a mutant IDH1 vaccine in newly diagnosed glioma. Time point meaning: week 35, safety follow-up. What each vaccine dose contained was 300 ug of mutant IDH1 20-mer peptide, accompanied by topical imiquimod. These receptors have no identified antigens. Clones were sequenced by immunoSEQ multiplex PCR, and TCRdb holds only the in-frame ones, with some missing. This sample has about 26,000 clones, with around four fifths found just once. Sequenced here: PBMCs, sampled from a glioma patient whose treatment included an IDH1 peptide vaccine. Receptor source: a man aged 30-40 years with glioma.

DNA for the CDR3: TGTGCCAGCCGAGACAGGGTAGGAGCAACTAATGAAAAACTGTTTTTT. Protein sequence: CASRDRVGATNEKLFF. The chain employs TRBV27 and TRBJ1-4, with TRBD1 matching 7 bases. Trimming removed 8 bases from V and 0 bases from J; junction bases left unmatched: 9. This CDR3 spans 16 amino acids. Looked up from germline, CDR1 is MNHEY and CDR2 is SMNVEV (reference sequence).

The rearrangement joins TRBV5-6 to TRBJ2-5, with D possibly TRBD1 on 5 matching bases. From germline, CDR1 is SGHDT and CDR2 YYEEEE. The CDR3 length is 12 residues. The V end lost 5 bases, the J end lost 5 bases, and 10 bases lay between the germline ends. CDR3 region: CASRTGWETQYF. The CDR3 DNA reads TGTGCCAGCAGAACAGGTTGGGAGACCCAGTACTTC.

The CDR3 spells CASSPGQGSWDTEAFF. CDR3 DNA sequence: TGTGCCAGCAGCCCGGGACAGGGGAGCTGGGACACTGAAGCTTTCTTT. The chain is built from TRBV7-9 and TRBJ1-1, with 10 bases fitting TRBD1. In germline, CDR1 is SEHNR, CDR2 FQNEAQ (reference sequence). This CDR3 spans 16 amino acids. The trim removed 5 bases at V and 3 bases at J, leaving 9 bases unmatched.

V usage is TRBV6-6 and J usage is TRBJ2-1; 7 nucleotides agree with TRBD1. Germline-derived CDR1 and CDR2 are MNHNY and SVGAGI (reference sequence). CDR3 length: 13 residues. V dropped 10 bases and J dropped 10; count of bases not matched to a gene: 13. The CDR3 nucleotides read TGTGCCACCCAGAGAGAGGGGGCCAGCGAGCAGTTCTTC. This codes for CATQREGASEQFF.

The rearrangement links TRBV15 to TRBJ2-7; D gene uncertain. Trimming cost V 0 bases and J 3 bases, with 15 bases left between them. The germline V gene encodes CDR1 LNHNV and CDR2 YYDKDF (reference sequence). The CDR3 has 16 amino acids. CDR3 region: CATSRDNRVRDYEQYF. CDR3 nucleotide sequence: TGTGCCACCAGCAGAGATAATCGGGTCCGAGACTACGAGCAGTACTTC.

The V and J genes are TRBV2 and TRBJ1-1; tentative D call: TRBD1 (5 bases). Germline V lookup: CDR1 SNHLY, CDR2 FYNNEI. The germline V and J ends were trimmed by 5 bases and 3 bases, with 13 bases remaining between them. The CDR3 contains 14 residues. DNA of the CDR3: TGTGCCAGCAGTACCTCGGGGGGAGACACTGAAGCTTTCTTT. It encodes CASSTSGGDTEAFF.

The J gene is TRBJ1-3, the V gene TRBV10-3, with TRBD1 as a possible D gene (5 bases). V lost 7 bases, J lost 5 bases, and 9 bases lay in between. Germline lookup yields CDR1 ENHRY and CDR2 SYGVKD. This CDR3 spans 12 amino acids. In DNA, the CDR3 is TGTGCCATCACTGGACACAGAAACACCATATATTTT. Its translation: CAITGHRNTIYF.

This clone is medium-sized (0.01 to 0.1%) by share. The V call is TRBV7-8, the J call TRBJ2-1, with D unclear. Germline values: CDR1 SGHVS, CDR2 FQNEAQ. This CDR3 has 15 residues. Trimming left V 1 base short and J 2 bases short, with 9 bases between. CDR3 in amino acids: CASSLEERPYNEQFF. CDR3 sequence (DNA): TGTGCCAGCAGCTTAGAAGAGAGGCCCTACAATGAGCAGTTCTTC.

This clone was seen more than once but under ten times. V usage is TRBV27 and J usage is TRBJ2-3; 10 bases match TRBD2. The CDR3 contains 16 residues. With V trimmed by 3 bases and J by 0 bases, 3 bases remained unmatched. Germline CDR1 MNHEY, CDR2 SMNVEV (reference sequence). This chain's CDR3 is CASSFSLAGSTDTQYF. In nucleotides, the CDR3 is TGTGCCAGCAGTTTTTCACTAGCGGGAAGCACAGATACGCAGTATTTT.

The rearrangement links TRBV15 to TRBJ1-2, with D possibly matching TRBD1 (5 bases). The CDR3 is made up of 16 amino acids. The V end was cut by 0 bases, the J end by 7 bases, with 18 bases between. Per the germline V gene, CDR1 is LNHNV and CDR2 is YYDKDF (reference sequence). The CDR3, as DNA: TGTGCCACCAGCAGAGATTGGGTCCAGGGAACGGTTGGCTACACCTTC. Encoded protein: CATSRDWVQGTVGYTF. Supplemented by reference TRBV15 and TRBJ1-2, the full variable domain reads DAMVIQNPRYQVTQFGKPVTLSCSQTLNHNVMYWYQQKSSQAPKLLFHYYDKDFNNEADTPDNFQSRRPNTSFCFLDIRSPGLGDTAMYLCATSRDWVQGTVGYTFGSGTRLTVV.

A remark on this clone: At one end the junction does not follow the germline gene, possibly because of a read error. The chain combines TRBV10-1 with TRBJ1-5; 7 bases match TRBD1. The germline V gene encodes CDR1 WNHNN and CDR2 SYGVQD (reference sequence). The CDR3 extends over 12 amino acids. CDR3 protein: CASSSNGTARLF. CDR3 coding DNA: TGCGCCAGCAGTTCAAACGGGACAGCTCGCCTTTTT.

V and J are TRBV6-5 and TRBJ1-4, with 7 bases fitting TRBD1. The germline gives CDR1 MNHEY, CDR2 SVGAGI. Trimming took 8 bases from V and 4 from J; bases not matched to a gene: 4. CDR3 length: 13 amino acids. In DNA, the CDR3 is TGTGCCAGCCGGGACAGTCTTAATGAAAAACTGTTTTTT. It translates to CASRDSLNEKLFF.

The chain carries TRBV6-1 and TRBJ2-1; the D gene is possibly TRBD1 (6 bases). V lost 2 bases and J 0 bases, leaving 14 bases between the germline ends. The germline gives CDR1 MNHNS, CDR2 SASEGT. This CDR3 comprises 17 residues. Here the CDR3 DNA reads TGTGCCAGCAGTGAACCGGGACATCAGAGCTCCTACAATGAGCAGTTCTTC. Translation: CASSEPGHQSSYNEQFF.

This clone was picked up a small number of times. V usage is TRBV11-2 and J usage is TRBJ1-1; D might be TRBD1 (6 bases). The germline V gene has CDR1 SGHAT and CDR2 FQNNGV. This CDR3 has 13 residues. Between the trimmed V and J ends, which lost 6 bases and 6 bases, there was a span of 14 bases. The DNA of the CDR3 is TGTGCCAGCAGAGGGGGGAATAGACCTGAAGCTTTCTTT. Its protein product is CASRGGNRPEAFF.

V and J are TRBV5-4 and TRBJ1-5; 11 nucleotides match TRBD1. V gave up 4 bases and J gave up 5 bases; unmatched junction bases: 5. The CDR3 has 15 amino acids. Germline loops: CDR1 SGHNT, CDR2 YYREEE (reference sequence). CDR3 coding DNA: TGTGCCAGCAGCCCAGGACAGGGGGCGCATCAGCCCCAGCATTTT. This sequence encodes CASSPGQGAHQPQHF.

The table lists this clone with a few counts. The genes are TRBV6-1 and TRBJ1-1, with D unresolved. This CDR3 is 14 amino acids long. Germline V lookup: CDR1 MNHNS, CDR2 SASEGT. Trimming took off 6 bases at V and 0 bases at J, with 11 bases between the two ends. CDR3 DNA: TGTGCCAGCAGGATGGACGCCCTGAACACTGAAGCTTTCTTT. This gives the protein CASRMDALNTEAFF.

The gene calls are TRBV6-6 and TRBJ2-2; D is ambiguous. The V gene's germline CDR1 is MNHNY and CDR2 SVGAGI (reference sequence). CDR3 length: 15 residues. Trimming shortened V by 0 bases and J by 4 bases, and 9 bases separated the two germline ends. This chain's CDR3 is CASSYSNPATGELFF. CDR3 DNA: TGTGCCAGCAGTTACTCGAATCCTGCCACCGGGGAGCTGTTTTTT.

CDR3: CASSLRGNILEQYF. Written as DNA, the CDR3 is TGTGCCAGCAGTTTAAGGGGTAATATCTTGGAGCAGTACTTC. The chain joins TRBV27 to TRBJ2-7; D may be TRBD1 (5 bases). This CDR3 spans 14 amino acids. V was clipped by 2 bases and J by 7 bases, with 15 bases between them. CDR1 and CDR2 (germline): MNHEY, SMNVEV (reference sequence).

This chain joins TRBV18 and TRBJ2-3; D gene uncertain. V was pared by 3 bases and J by 2 bases, with 3 bases between. This CDR3 spans 12 amino acids. Germline CDR1 KGHSH, CDR2 LQKENI. The CDR3 DNA is TGTGCCAGCTCACCCTTCACAGATACGCAGTATTTT. It codes for CASSPFTDTQYF.

The J gene is TRBJ1-2, the V gene TRBV5-1, with D uncertain. The V end was cut by 0 bases, the J end by 6 bases, with 9 bases between. The CDR3 has 13 amino acids. Per the germline V gene, CDR1 is SGHRS and CDR2 is YFSETQ. DNA of the CDR3: TGCGCCAGCAGCTTGGTCGGCGGGCATGGCTACACCTTC. Amino acid sequence: CASSLVGGHGYTF.

This CDR3 is CASKVTSGQETQYF. CDR3 nucleotide sequence: TGTGCCAGTAAGGTGACTAGCGGGCAAGAGACCCAGTACTTC. The J gene is TRBJ2-5, the V gene TRBV19, with TRBD2 matching over 10 bases. This CDR3 is built from 14 residues. V gave up 7 bases and J gave up 2 bases; unmatched junction bases: 4. Per the germline V gene, CDR1 is LNHDA and CDR2 is SQIVND (reference sequence).